This section outlines one T cell receptor (beta chain) sequence together with its context. Generated by immunoSEQ multiplex PCR, the TCRdb table keeps only in-frame clones and is missing some. The profile shows about 98,000 clones, more than 70% of them singletons. These data are taken from a study of blood T cell repertoires in COVID-19. About the research overall: Nucleic acid was either cDNA or gDNA, and it came from T cells, B-cell-depleted T cells, or PBMCs.

This CDR3 contains 14 residues. The germline V gene encodes CDR1 LGHDT and CDR2 YNNKEL (reference sequence). With 1 base removed from V and 0 bases from J, the gap between germline ends came to 7 bases. Sequencing was done on a sample of peripheral blood. This TCR was sampled from a man in his sixties or seventies with acute or convalescent COVID-19. This chain joins TRBV3-1 (or the pseudogene TRBV3-2) and TRBJ2-7; weak D call: TRBD2 (6 bases). In DNA, the CDR3 is TGTGCCAGCAGCCAAGTCGGGAGCTCCTACGAGCAGTACTTC. Translated: CASSQVGSSYEQYF.